These 26 T cell receptor beta chains originate from one sample sequenced in a study of T cell responses to AZD1222 COVID-19 vaccine. Produced via immunoSEQ multiplex PCR; TCRdb's table is partial and in-frame only. The table records approximately 190,000 clones, more than 75% of them present only once. The source material was peripheral blood, sampled on day 0 of AZD1222 vaccination. The receptors were sampled from an adult in good health.

This clone occurred once. The genes are TRBV9 and TRBJ1-1, with a weak D call TRBD1 (5 bases). Trimming shortened V by 0 bases and J by 7 bases, and 13 bases separated the two germline ends. Germline V gene lookup returns CDR1 SGDLS and CDR2 YYNGEE. The CDR3 totals 14 residues. The CDR3 DNA is TGTGCCAGCAGCGTAGCTGACGGGCAGGGTGAAGCTTTCTTT. It is translated as CASSVADGQGEAFF.

The chain carries TRBV6-6 and TRBJ1-2; no firm D call. Germline V gene data show CDR1 as MNHNY and CDR2 as SVGAGI (reference sequence). This CDR3 comprises 15 residues. V was cut by 4 bases and J by 0 bases, with 12 bases left in between. The CDR3 DNA sequence: TGTGCCAGCAGTTCCCAAGGGAGACCTAACTATGGCTACACCTTC. Amino acid sequence: CASSSQGRPNYGYTF.

This sequence joins TRBV27 and TRBJ1-3, with D unclear. V dropped 0 bases and J dropped 0 bases, with 6 bases sitting between them. Germline V gene data show CDR1 as MNHEY and CDR2 as SMNVEV (reference sequence). The CDR3 loop spans 15 amino acids. The CDR3, as DNA: TGTGCCAGCAGTTTATCGCGGAGCTCTGGAAACACCATATATTTT. Translation: CASSLSRSSGNTIYF.

CDR3 bases: TGCGCCAGCAGCCAGCTAGGTGCAGAGACCCAGTACTTC. Its protein is CASSQLGAETQYF. The chain couples TRBV5-1 to TRBJ2-5, with D unclear. V lost 4 bases, J lost 4 bases, and 11 bases lay in between. The CDR3 totals 13 residues. Germline CDR1 is SGHRS and CDR2 is YFSETQ.

A single count supports this clone. V usage is TRBV20-1 and J usage is TRBJ1-2; D is uncertain. The V gene lost 3 bases and the J gene lost 1 base, with 18 bases spanning the gap. Germline V CDR1 and CDR2: DFQATT, SNEGSKA (reference sequence). The CDR3 contains 16 residues. CDR3 residues: CSASKSMVGSNYGYTF. CDR3 bases: TGCAGTGCTAGTAAATCGATGGTAGGGAGTAACTATGGCTACACCTTC.

The J gene is TRBJ2-7, the V gene TRBV3-1 (or the pseudogene TRBV3-2); 7 bases line up with TRBD1. The CDR3 is 15 residues long. CDR1 is LGHDT and CDR2 is YNNKEL in the germline V gene (reference sequence). Germline trimming cut 4 bases from V and 3 bases from J; bases unmatched to any gene: 9. The CDR3 loop reads CASSPRRPGGYEQYF. The CDR3 region has the DNA TGTGCCAGCAGCCCTCGGCGACCAGGGGGCTACGAGCAGTACTTC.

The chain employs TRBV7-3 and TRBJ2-7; D might be TRBD1 (6 bases). This CDR3 spans 13 amino acids. The germline gives CDR1 SGHTA, CDR2 FQGTGA. V was pared by 4 bases and J by 5 bases, with 12 bases between. The CDR3 is CASSSQYRDEQYF. The CDR3 region has the DNA TGTGCCAGCAGCTCGCAGTACAGGGACGAGCAGTACTTC.

CDR3: CASSLGAGAPNYGYTF. For the CDR3, the DNA is TGTGCCAGCAGCTTGGGGGCGGGAGCCCCTAACTATGGCTACACCTTC. The chain carries TRBV5-6 and TRBJ1-2; D remains ambiguous. This CDR3 region has 16 residues. Trimming removed 0 bases at V and 0 bases at J, with 12 bases between. Germline loops: CDR1 SGHDT, CDR2 YYEEEE. The whole variable domain, remainder taken from reference TRBV5-6 and TRBJ1-2, is DAGVTQSPTHLIKTRGQQVTLRCSPKSGHDTVSWYQQALGQGPQFIFQYYEEEERQRGNFPDRFSGHQFPNYSSELNVNALLLGDSALYLCASSLGAGAPNYGYTFGSGTRLTVV.

The J gene is TRBJ2-3, the V gene TRBV14; 7 bases line up with TRBD2. Germline CDR1 SGHDN, CDR2 FVKESK. The CDR3 covers 17 residues. J lost 2 bases, V lost 0 bases, and 8 bases had no gene match. The CDR3 nucleotides read TGTGCCAGCAGCCAAGATCGGCGGGGGACTCACACAGATACGCAGTATTTT. Translation gives CASSQDRRGTHTDTQYF.

The chain joins TRBV19 to TRBJ1-4; D is undetermined. From germline, CDR1 is LNHDA and CDR2 SQIVND (reference sequence). This CDR3 is built from 14 residues. V dropped 1 base and J dropped 7 bases, with 10 bases sitting between them. The CDR3 nucleotides read TGTGCCAGTAGTATAGCAGTTACAACTGAAAAACTGTTTTTT. This sequence encodes CASSIAVTTEKLFF.

V and J are TRBV18 and TRBJ1-1; tentative D call: TRBD1 (5 bases). There are 15 residues in the CDR3. V lost 3 bases, J lost 3 bases, and 14 bases lay in between. Germline V gives CDR1 KGHSH, CDR2 LQKENI. The CDR3 region is CASSPSRGADTEAFF. CDR3 nucleotide sequence: TGTGCCAGCTCACCGAGCCGGGGCGCCGACACTGAAGCTTTCTTT. The variable domain in full, completed from reference TRBV18 and TRBJ1-1, reads NAGVMQNPRHLVRRRGQEARLRCSPMKGHSHVYWYRQLPEEGLKFMVYLQKENIIDESGMPKERFSAEFPKEGPSILRIQQVVRGDSAAYFCASSPSRGADTEAFFGQGTRLTVV.

The chain carries TRBV7-9 and TRBJ1-1; 9 bases align to TRBD1. With 5 bases clipped from V and 4 bases from J, the junction kept 5 bases outside the gene matches. Germline V CDR1 and CDR2: SEHNR, FQNEAQ (reference sequence). The CDR3 loop spans 14 amino acids. Here the CDR3 DNA reads TGTGCCAGCAGCCCGGTGACAGGGGGCACTGAAGCTTTCTTT. It yields the protein CASSPVTGGTEAFF.

J is TRBJ1-6 and V is TRBV28; 8 bases match TRBD1. Looked up from germline, CDR1 is MDHEN and CDR2 is SYDVKM. The CDR3 length is 14 residues. J lost 9 bases, V lost 3 bases, and 4 bases had no gene match. The CDR3 bases are TGTGCCAGCAGTTTGCCAGGGGGCTTTTCACCCCTCCACTTT. This codes for CASSLPGGFSPLHF.

The chain combines TRBV6-5 with TRBJ2-2; 9 positions agree with TRBD1. Germline V gene sequence: CDR1 MNHEY, CDR2 SVGAGI. There are 14 residues in the CDR3. The ends lost 2 bases at V and 6 bases at J; junction bases unmatched: 1. The CDR3 coding sequence is TGTGCCAGCAGTTACCGGGACAGGGCCGGGGAGCTGTTTTTT. It encodes CASSYRDRAGELFF.

This clone was recorded only once. V gene TRBV7-9 combines with J gene TRBJ2-7; 10 nucleotides line up with TRBD1. Per the germline V gene, CDR1 is SEHNR and CDR2 is FQNEAQ (reference sequence). This CDR3 spans 16 amino acids. V shed 5 bases and J 2 bases; nucleotides not matched to a gene: 9. In DNA, the CDR3 is TGTGCCAGCAGCCCTTCCGGTGGACAGGGGGCCTACGAGCAGTACTTC. This sequence encodes CASSPSGGQGAYEQYF.

CDR3 sequence reads: CASTRLSLAGAYEQYF. DNA for the CDR3: TGTGCCAGCACGCGGCTGTCGCTAGCGGGAGCCTACGAGCAGTACTTC. The chain uses TRBV25-1 and TRBJ2-7, with 10 bases identical to TRBD2. CDR1 MGHDK and CDR2 SYGVNS come from the germline V gene. The junction had 11 bases not matched to a gene; V was cut back by 7 bases and J by 2 bases. The CDR3 length is 16 residues.

This clone appeared a few times. This chain connects TRBV10-3 to TRBJ2-7; 7 nucleotides align to TRBD2. The germline V gene has CDR1 ENHRY and CDR2 SYGVKD. The CDR3 has 16 residues. Trimming took 6 bases from V and 0 from J; bases not matched to a gene: 11. CDR3 sequence (DNA): TGTGCCATCAGGCCACACTGGGGGGGTGACTCCTACGAGCAGTACTTC. Protein product: CAIRPHWGGDSYEQYF.

The rearrangement links TRBV5-1 to TRBJ2-1; D tentatively fits TRBD1 or TRBD2 (5 bases each). The CDR3 runs 16 residues. Germline V lookup: CDR1 SGHRS, CDR2 YFSETQ. Deletions cut 4 bases from V and 4 bases from J, with 18 bases between. The CDR3 coding sequence is TGCGCCAGCAGCGGGGATATGGGGGAGCGGTACAATGAGCAGTTCTTC. Amino acid sequence: CASSGDMGERYNEQFF.

J is TRBJ2-5 and V is TRBV10-3; no firm D call. V shed 6 bases and J shed 0 bases, with 8 bases lying between them. Germline values: CDR1 ENHRY, CDR2 SYGVKD. The CDR3 sequence is 13 residues long. CDR3 sequence (DNA): TGTGCCATCAGCGCTAGTAACCAAGAGACCCAGTACTTC. Amino acid sequence: CAISASNQETQYF.

The chain joins TRBV5-4 to TRBJ2-3; 14 nucleotides match TRBD2. This CDR3 spans 18 amino acids. Germline CDR1 SGHNT, CDR2 YYREEE (reference sequence). The junction had 10 bases not matched to a gene; V was cut back by 4 bases and J by 3 bases. The CDR3 nucleotides are TGTGCCAGCAGCCAAGGGACTAGCGGGAGTATGGGGACAGATACGCAGTATTTT. Translation: CASSQGTSGSMGTDTQYF.

The rearrangement joins TRBV11-2 to TRBJ1-1; the D gene is possibly TRBD1 (5 bases). Germline assignment: CDR1 SGHAT and CDR2 FQNNGV. Trimming left V 1 base short and J 1 base short, with 13 bases between. The CDR3 spans 16 residues. The CDR3 nucleotides are TGTGCCAGCAGCTTAGTAGGGGCCCAGGGGAACACTGAAGCTTTCTTT. Residues: CASSLVGAQGNTEAFF.

This clone was found once. The chain uses TRBV9 and TRBJ1-1, with TRBD1 matching over 7 bases. CDR1 and CDR2 (germline): SGDLS, YYNGEE. The V segment lost 1 base and the J segment 3 bases; nucleotides outside the gene matches: 6. The CDR3 loop spans 15 amino acids. CDR3 sequence reads: CASSVTTGLYTEAFF. The CDR3 DNA reads TGTGCCAGCAGCGTAACGACAGGGCTCTACACTGAAGCTTTCTTT.

The CDR3 DNA is TGCGCCAGCAGCTTGAGTCTCCCTAGCTCCTACAATGAGCAGTTCTTC. Its translation is CASSLSLPSSYNEQFF. This chain joins TRBV5-1 and TRBJ2-1; unclear D gene. Deletions cut 1 base from V and 0 bases from J, with 11 bases between. This CDR3 is built from 16 residues. Per the germline V gene, CDR1 is SGHRS and CDR2 is YFSETQ. The variable domain in full, with the rest retrieved from reference TRBV5-1 and TRBJ2-1, is KAGVTQTPRYLIKTRGQQVTLSCSPISGHRSVSWYQQTPGQGLQFLFEYFSETQRNKGNFPGRFSGRQFSNSRSEMNVSTLELGDSALYLCASSLSLPSSYNEQFFGPGTRLTVL.

This clone was observed a few times. The CDR3 here is CASSESSADEQFF. CDR3 bases: TGCGCCAGCAGTGAGTCAAGTGCCGATGAGCAGTTCTTC. The J gene is TRBJ2-1, the V gene TRBV10-2; no firm D call. Deletions cut 0 bases from V and 8 bases from J, with 8 bases between. Germline V CDR1 and CDR2: WSHSY, SAAADI. The CDR3 consists of 13 residues.

This rearrangement joins TRBV2 to TRBJ1-1; 7 positions agree with TRBD1. The CDR3 has 12 residues. Germline V gene data show CDR1 as SNHLY and CDR2 as FYNNEI. J gave up 5 bases and V 4 bases, and 1 base lay outside the gene matches. The CDR3 DNA reads as TGTGCCAGCAGTGTGGGACAGACTGAAGCTTTCTTT. Encoded protein: CASSVGQTEAFF.

This clone was recorded once. The chain has TRBV5-1 and TRBJ1-3, with 7 bases identical to TRBD1. The CDR3 is 15 residues long. Germline V gene sequence: CDR1 SGHRS, CDR2 YFSETQ. V gave up 2 bases and J gave up 3 bases; unmatched junction bases: 5. CDR3 protein: CASSFLGTDGNTIYF. The CDR3 region has the DNA TGCGCCAGCAGCTTCCTCGGGACAGATGGAAACACCATATATTTT.